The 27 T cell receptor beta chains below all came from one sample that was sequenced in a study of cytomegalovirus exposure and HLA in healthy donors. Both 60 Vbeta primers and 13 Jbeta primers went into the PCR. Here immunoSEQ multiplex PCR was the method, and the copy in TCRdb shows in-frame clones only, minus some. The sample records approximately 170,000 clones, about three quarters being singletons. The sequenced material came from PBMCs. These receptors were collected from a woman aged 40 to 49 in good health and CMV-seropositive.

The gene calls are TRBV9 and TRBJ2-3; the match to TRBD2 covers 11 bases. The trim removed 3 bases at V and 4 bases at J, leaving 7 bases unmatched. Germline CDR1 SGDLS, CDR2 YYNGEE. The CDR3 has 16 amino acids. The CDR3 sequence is CASSALAGGIADTQYF. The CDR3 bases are TGTGCCAGCAGCGCTCTAGCGGGGGGTATTGCAGATACGCAGTATTTT.

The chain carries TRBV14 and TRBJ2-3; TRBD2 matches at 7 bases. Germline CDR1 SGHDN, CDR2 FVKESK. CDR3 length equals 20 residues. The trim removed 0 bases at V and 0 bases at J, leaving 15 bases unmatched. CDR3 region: CASSQDLGLADALSTDTQYF. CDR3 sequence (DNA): TGTGCCAGCAGCCAAGATTTAGGGCTAGCGGATGCCCTTAGCACAGATACGCAGTATTTT.

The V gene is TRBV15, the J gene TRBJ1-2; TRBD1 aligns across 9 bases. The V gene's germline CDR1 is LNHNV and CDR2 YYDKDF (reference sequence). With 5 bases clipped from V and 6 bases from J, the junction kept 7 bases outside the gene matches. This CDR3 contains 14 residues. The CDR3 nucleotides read TGTGCCACCAGCTCAGGACAGGGGTGGGATGGCTACACCTTC. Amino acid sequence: CATSSGQGWDGYTF.

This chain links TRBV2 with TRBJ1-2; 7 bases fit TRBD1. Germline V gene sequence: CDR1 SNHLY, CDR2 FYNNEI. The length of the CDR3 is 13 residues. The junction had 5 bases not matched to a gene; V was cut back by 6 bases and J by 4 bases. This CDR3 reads CASRTTGSYGYTF. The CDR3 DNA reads TGTGCCAGCAGAACGACAGGGTCCTATGGCTACACCTTC.

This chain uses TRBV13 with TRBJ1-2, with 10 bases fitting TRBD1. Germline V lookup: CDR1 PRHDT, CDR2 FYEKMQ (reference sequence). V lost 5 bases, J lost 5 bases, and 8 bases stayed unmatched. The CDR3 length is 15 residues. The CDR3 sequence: CASSGGTGALYGYTF. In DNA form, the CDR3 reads TGTGCCAGCAGCGGGGGGACAGGGGCGCTTTATGGCTACACCTTC.

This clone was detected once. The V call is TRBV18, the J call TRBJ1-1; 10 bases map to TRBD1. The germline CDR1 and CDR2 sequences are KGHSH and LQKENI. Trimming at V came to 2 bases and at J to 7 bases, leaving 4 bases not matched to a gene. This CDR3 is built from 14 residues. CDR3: CASSPKGTGDEAFF. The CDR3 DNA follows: TGTGCCAGCTCACCAAAAGGGACAGGGGATGAAGCTTTCTTT.

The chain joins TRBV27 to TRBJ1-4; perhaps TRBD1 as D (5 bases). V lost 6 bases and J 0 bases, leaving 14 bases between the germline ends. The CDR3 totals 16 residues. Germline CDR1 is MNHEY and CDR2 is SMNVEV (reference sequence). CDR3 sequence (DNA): TGTGCCAGCAGCCCTTACGACAGTGCAACTAATGAAAAACTGTTTTTT. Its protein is CASSPYDSATNEKLFF.

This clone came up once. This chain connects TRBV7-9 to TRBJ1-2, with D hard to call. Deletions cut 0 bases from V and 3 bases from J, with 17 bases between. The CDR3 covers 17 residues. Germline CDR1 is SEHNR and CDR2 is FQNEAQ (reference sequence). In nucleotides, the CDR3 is TGTGCCAGCAGCTTAGCGCTAACTGGACTGAGTGACTATGGCTACACCTTC. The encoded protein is CASSLALTGLSDYGYTF.

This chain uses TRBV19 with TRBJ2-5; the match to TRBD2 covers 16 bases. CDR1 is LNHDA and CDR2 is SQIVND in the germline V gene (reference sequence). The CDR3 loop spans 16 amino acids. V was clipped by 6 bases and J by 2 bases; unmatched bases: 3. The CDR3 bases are TGTGCCAGTAGGGGACTAGCGGGGGGGATTCAAGAGACCCAGTACTTC. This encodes CASRGLAGGIQETQYF.

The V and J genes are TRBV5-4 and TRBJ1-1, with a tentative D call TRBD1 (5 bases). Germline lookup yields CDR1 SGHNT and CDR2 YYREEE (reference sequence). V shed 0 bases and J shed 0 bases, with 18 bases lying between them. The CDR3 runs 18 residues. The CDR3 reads CASSLGSFLGGVNTEAFF. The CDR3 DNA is TGTGCCAGCAGCTTGGGAAGCTTTCTGGGGGGAGTGAACACTGAAGCTTTCTTT.

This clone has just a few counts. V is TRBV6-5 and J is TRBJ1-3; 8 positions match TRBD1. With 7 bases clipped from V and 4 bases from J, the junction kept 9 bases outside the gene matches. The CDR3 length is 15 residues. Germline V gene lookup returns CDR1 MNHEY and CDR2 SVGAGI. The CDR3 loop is CASTLIRDRGNTIYF. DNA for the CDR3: TGTGCCAGCACCTTGATTCGGGACAGGGGAAACACCATATATTTT.

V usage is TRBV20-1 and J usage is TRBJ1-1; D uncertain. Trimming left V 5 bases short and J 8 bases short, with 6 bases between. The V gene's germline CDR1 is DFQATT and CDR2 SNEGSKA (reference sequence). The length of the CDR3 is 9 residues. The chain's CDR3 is CSAWPEAFF. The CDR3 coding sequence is TGCAGTGCTTGGCCCGAAGCTTTCTTT.

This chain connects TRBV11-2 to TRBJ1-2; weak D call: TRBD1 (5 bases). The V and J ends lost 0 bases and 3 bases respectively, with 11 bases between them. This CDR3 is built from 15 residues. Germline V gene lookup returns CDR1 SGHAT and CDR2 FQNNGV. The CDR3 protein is CASSLEPGNDYGYTF. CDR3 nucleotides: TGTGCCAGCAGCTTAGAGCCAGGGAATGACTATGGCTACACCTTC.

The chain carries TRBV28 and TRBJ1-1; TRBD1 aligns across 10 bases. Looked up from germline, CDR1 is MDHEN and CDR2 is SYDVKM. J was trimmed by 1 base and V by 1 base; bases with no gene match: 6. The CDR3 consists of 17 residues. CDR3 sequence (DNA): TGTGCCAGCAGTTTATTGGGACAGGGGATAGGGAACACTGAAGCTTTCTTT. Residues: CASSLLGQGIGNTEAFF.

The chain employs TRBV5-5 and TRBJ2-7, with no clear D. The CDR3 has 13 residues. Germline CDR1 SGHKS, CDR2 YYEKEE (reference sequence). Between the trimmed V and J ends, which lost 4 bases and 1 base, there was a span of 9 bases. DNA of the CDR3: TGTGCCAGCAGCCCCACAATTTCCTACGAGCAGTACTTC. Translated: CASSPTISYEQYF.

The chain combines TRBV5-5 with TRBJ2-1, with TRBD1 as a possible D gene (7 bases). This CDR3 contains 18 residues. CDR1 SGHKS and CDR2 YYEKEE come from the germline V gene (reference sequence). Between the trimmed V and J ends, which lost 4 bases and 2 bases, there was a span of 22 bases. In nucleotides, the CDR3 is TGTGCCAGCAGCAAAATCTCGGCGGGACAGCATACCTACAATGAGCAGTTCTTC. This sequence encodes CASSKISAGQHTYNEQFF.

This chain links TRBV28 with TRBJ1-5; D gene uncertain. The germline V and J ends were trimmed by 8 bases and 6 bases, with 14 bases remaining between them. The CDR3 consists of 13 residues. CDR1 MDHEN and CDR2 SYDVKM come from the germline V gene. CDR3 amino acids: CASLRREAQPQHF. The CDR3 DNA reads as TGTGCCAGCCTGCGGAGGGAAGCTCAGCCCCAGCATTTT.

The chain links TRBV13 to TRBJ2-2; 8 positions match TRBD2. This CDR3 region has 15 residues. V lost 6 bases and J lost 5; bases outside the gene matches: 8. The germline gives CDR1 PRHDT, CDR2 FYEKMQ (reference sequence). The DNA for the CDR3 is TGTGCCAGCAGTCCAGGGACTAGAAGTACCGGGGAGCTGTTTTTT. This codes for CASSPGTRSTGELFF.

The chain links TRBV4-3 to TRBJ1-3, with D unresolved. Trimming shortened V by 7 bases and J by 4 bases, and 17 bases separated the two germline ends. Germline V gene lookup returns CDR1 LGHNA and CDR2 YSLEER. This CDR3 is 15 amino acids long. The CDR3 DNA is TGCGCCAGCACCGCCGGGAGGAACGAGGGAAACACCATATATTTT. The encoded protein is CASTAGRNEGNTIYF.

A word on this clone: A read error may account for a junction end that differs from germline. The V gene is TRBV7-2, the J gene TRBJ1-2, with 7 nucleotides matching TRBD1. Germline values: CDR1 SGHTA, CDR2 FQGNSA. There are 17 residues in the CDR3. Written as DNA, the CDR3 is TGTGCCAGCAGCTTCGCCCTTCGGGACAGAAGAAACTGTGGCTACACCTTC. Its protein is CASSFALRDRRNCGYTF.

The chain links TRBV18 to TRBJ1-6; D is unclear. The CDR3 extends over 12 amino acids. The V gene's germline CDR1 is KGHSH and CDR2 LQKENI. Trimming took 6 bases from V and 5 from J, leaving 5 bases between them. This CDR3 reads CASSPNNSPLHF. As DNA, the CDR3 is TGTGCCAGCTCCCCCAATAATTCACCCCTCCACTTT. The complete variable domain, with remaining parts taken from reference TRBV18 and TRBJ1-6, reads NAGVMQNPRHLVRRRGQEARLRCSPMKGHSHVYWYRQLPEEGLKFMVYLQKENIIDESGMPKERFSAEFPKEGPSILRIQQVVRGDSAAYFCASSPNNSPLHFGNGTRLTVT.

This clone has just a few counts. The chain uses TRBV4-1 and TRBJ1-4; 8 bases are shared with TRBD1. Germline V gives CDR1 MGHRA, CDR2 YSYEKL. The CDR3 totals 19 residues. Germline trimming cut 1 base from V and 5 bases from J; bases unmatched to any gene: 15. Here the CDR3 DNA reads TGCGCCAGCAGCCAAGTACGAACTCCGGGACAGGAGGTGAATGAAAAACTGTTTTTT. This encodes CASSQVRTPGQEVNEKLFF.

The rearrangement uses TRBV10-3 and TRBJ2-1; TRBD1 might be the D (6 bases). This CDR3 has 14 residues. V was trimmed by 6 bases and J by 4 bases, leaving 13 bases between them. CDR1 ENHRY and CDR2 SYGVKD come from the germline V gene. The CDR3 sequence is CAISRDTNYNEQFF. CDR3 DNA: TGTGCCATCAGCCGGGACACAAATTACAATGAGCAGTTCTTC.

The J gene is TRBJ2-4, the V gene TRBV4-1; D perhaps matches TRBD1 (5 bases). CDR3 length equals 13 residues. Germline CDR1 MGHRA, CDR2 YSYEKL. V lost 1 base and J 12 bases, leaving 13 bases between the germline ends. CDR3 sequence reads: CASSQVGEYSQYF. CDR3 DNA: TGCGCCAGCAGCCAAGTAGGGGAATACAGTCAGTACTTC.

This CDR3 is CSVREGASGYTF. CDR3 sequence (DNA): TGCAGCGTTCGCGAGGGGGCTTCTGGCTACACCTTC. The V call is TRBV29-1, the J call TRBJ1-2, with 7 bases identical to TRBD1. The CDR3 consists of 12 residues. CDR1 is SQVTM, CDR2 ANQGSEA, per germline. V was pared by 5 bases and J by 7 bases, with 7 bases of the junction left unmatched.

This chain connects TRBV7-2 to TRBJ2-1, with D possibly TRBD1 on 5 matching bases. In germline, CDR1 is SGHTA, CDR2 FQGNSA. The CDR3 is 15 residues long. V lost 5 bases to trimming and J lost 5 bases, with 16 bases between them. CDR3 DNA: TGTGCCAGCAGCCGGACAAGGCAGACACACAATGAGCAGTTCTTC. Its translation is CASSRTRQTHNEQFF.

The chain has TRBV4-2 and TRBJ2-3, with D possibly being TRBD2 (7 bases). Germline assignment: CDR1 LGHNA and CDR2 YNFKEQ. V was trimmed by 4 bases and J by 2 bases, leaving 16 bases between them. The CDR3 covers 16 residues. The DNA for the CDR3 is TGTGCCAGCAGCCTAGAAAGGGGGGGGCTCACAGATACGCAGTATTTT. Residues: CASSLERGGLTDTQYF.